This TCR beta chain stems from a study of T-cell memory formation after mild COVID-19. Study-level findings and limits: Cross-reactive memory seemingly joined, as some responding clones were found in pre-infection memory.

5'RACE primed from the constant segment yielded TCR alpha and TCR beta cDNA libraries bearing sample barcodes and UMIs. Each CDR3 protein is one row after TCRdb ran MiXCR on the 5' RACE reads. Here the sample spans about 400,000 distinct CDR3 sequences, under 15% being singletons. This clonotype showed up just a few times. Its antigen is still unknown. V lost 6 bases and J 0 bases, leaving 18 bases between the germline ends. The CDR3 sequence is 16 residues long. CDR1 MNHEY and CDR2 SVGAGI come from the germline V gene. The receptor comes from a man between 18 and 35 years old who had mild COVID-19 (a few samples of this study predate the infection). Cell type and time point are not known. The chain has TRBV6-5 and TRBJ2-7; D ambiguous. The specimen sequenced was PBMCs or a T cell subset sorted from them (not recorded which). Written as DNA, the CDR3 is TGTGCCAGCAGCCCCGGATATAGTGAAAGCTCCTACGAGCAGTACGTC. It encodes CASSPGYSESSYEQYV.